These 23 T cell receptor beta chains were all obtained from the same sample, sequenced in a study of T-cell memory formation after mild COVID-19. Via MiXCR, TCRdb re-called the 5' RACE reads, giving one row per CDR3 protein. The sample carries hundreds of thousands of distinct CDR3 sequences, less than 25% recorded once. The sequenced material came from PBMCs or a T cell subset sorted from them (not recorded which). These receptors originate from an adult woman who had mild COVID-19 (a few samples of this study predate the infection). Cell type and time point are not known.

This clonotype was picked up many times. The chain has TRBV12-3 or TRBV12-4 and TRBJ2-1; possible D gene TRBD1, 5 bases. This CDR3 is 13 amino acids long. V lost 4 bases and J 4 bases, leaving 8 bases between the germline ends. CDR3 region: CASSSQGYNEQFF. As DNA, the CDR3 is TGTGCCAGCAGTTCCCAGGGTTACAATGAGCAGTTCTTC.

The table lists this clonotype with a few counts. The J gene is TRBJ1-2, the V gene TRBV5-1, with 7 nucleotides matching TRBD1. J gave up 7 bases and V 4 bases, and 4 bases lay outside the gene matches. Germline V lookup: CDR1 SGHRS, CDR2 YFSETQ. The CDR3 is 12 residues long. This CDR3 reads CASSTGTVGYTF. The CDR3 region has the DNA TGCGCCAGCAGCACCGGGACAGTTGGCTACACCTTC.

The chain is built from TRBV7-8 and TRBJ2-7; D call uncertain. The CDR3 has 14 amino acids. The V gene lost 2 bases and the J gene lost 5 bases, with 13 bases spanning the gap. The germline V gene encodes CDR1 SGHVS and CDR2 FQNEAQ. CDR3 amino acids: CASSLLNLVHEQYF. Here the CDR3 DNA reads TGTGCCAGCAGCTTACTGAACTTAGTCCACGAGCAGTACTTC.

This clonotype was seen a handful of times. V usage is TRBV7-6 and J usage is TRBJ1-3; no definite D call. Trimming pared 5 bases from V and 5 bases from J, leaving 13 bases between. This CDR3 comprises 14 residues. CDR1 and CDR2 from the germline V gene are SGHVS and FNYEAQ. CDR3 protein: CASSPRAGRNTIYF. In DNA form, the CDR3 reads TGTGCCAGCAGCCCCCGTGCTGGCAGAAACACCATATATTTT.

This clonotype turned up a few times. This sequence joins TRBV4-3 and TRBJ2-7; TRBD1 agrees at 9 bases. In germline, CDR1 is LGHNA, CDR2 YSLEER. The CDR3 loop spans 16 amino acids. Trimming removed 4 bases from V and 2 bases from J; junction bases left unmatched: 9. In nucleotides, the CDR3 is TGCGCCAGCAGCCGCAGTCCGGGACAGGGAACCTACGAGCAGTACTTC. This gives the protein CASSRSPGQGTYEQYF.

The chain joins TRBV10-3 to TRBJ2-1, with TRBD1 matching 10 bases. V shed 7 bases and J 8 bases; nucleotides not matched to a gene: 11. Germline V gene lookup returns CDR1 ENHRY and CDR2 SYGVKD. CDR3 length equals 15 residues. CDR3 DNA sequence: TGTGCCATCACCGAGGGACAGGGGAAGTTCGATGAGCAGTTCTTC. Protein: CAITEGQGKFDEQFF.

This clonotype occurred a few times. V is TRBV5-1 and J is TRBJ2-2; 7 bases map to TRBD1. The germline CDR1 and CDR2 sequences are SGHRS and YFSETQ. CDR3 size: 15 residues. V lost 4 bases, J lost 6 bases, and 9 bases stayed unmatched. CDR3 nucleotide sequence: TGCGCCAGCAGCCCGAGGACAGGATCAGCCGGGGAGCTGTTTTTT. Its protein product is CASSPRTGSAGELFF.

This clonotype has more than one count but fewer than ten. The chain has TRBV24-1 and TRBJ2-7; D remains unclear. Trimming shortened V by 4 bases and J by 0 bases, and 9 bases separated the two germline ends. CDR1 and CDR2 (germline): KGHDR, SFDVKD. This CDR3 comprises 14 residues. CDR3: CATSEGISSYEQYF. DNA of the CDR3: TGTGCCACCAGTGAAGGCATAAGCTCCTACGAGCAGTACTTC.

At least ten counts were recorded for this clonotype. CDR3 loop: CATSDAATYEQYF. The CDR3 DNA reads TGTGCCACCAGTGACGCTGCTACCTACGAGCAGTACTTC. The V gene is TRBV24-1, the J gene TRBJ2-7; no firm D call. V was cut by 4 bases and J by 2 bases, with 8 bases left in between. CDR3 length: 13 residues. Looked up from germline, CDR1 is KGHDR and CDR2 is SFDVKD.

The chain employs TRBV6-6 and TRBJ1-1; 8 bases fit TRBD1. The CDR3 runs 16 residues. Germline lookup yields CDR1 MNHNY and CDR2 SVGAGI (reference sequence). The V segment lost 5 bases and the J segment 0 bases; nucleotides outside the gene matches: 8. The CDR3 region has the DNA TGTGCCAGCAGTCCCTACAGGGGGGGAATGAACACTGAAGCTTTCTTT. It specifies CASSPYRGGMNTEAFF.

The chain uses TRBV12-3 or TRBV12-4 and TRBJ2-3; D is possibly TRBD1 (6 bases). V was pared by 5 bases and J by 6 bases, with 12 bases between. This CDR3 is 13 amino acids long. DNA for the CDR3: TGTGCCAGCAGTCTACAGGGTTTTGATACGCAGTATTTT. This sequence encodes CASSLQGFDTQYF.

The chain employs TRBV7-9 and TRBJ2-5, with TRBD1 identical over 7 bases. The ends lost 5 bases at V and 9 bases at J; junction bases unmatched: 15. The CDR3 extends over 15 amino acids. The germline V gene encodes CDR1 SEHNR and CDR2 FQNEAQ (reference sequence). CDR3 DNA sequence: TGTGCCAGCAGCCCAACCGGGACAGTCTTCGGGGCCCAGTACTTC. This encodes CASSPTGTVFGAQYF.

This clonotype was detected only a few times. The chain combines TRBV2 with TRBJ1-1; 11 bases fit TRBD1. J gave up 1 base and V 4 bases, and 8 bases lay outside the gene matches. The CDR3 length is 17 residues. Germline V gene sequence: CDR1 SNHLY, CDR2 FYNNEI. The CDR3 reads CASSGDRGGTPNTEAFF. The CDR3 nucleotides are TGTGCCAGCAGTGGGGACAGGGGGGGAACGCCGAACACTGAAGCTTTCTTT.

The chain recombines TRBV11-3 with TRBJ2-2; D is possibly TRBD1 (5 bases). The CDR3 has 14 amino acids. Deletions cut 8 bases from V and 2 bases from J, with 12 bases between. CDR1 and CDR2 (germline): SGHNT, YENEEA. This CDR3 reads CASDLRANTGELFF. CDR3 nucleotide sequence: TGTGCCAGCGACCTCAGGGCTAACACCGGGGAGCTGTTTTTT. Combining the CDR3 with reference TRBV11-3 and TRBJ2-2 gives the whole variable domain EAGVVQSPRYKIIEKKQPVAFWCNPISGHNTLYWYLQNLGQGPELLIRYENEEAVDDSQLPKDRFSAERLKGVDSTLKIQPAELGDSAVYLCASDLRANTGELFFGEGSRLTVL.

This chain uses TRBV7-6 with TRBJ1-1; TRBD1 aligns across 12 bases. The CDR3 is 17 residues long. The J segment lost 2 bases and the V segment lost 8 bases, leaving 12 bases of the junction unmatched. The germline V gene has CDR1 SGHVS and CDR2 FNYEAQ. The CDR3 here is CASPRRDRGRGNTEAFF. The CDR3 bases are TGTGCCAGCCCCCGAAGGGACAGGGGGCGCGGAAACACTGAAGCTTTCTTT.

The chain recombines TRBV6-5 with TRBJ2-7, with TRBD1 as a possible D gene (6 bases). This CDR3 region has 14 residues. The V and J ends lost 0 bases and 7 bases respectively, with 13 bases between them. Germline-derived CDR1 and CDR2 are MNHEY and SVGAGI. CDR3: CASSYSEQGREQYF. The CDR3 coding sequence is TGTGCCAGCAGTTACTCGGAACAGGGTCGTGAGCAGTACTTC.

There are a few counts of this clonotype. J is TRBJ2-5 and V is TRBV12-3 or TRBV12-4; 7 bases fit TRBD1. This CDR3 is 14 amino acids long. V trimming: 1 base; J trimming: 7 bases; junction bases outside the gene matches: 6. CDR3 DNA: TGTGCCAGCAGTTTAGGACAGGGTATTGGGACCCAGTACTTC. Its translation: CASSLGQGIGTQYF.

The CDR3 protein is CASSLVGAGTNEQFF. Written as DNA, the CDR3 is TGTGCCAGCAGCTTAGTTGGCGCGGGGACCAATGAGCAGTTCTTC. The chain is built from TRBV11-2 and TRBJ2-1; a possible D gene is TRBD2 (6 bases). The CDR3 contains 15 residues. Trimming pared 1 base from V and 6 bases from J, leaving 13 bases between. The V gene's germline CDR1 is SGHAT and CDR2 FQNNGV.

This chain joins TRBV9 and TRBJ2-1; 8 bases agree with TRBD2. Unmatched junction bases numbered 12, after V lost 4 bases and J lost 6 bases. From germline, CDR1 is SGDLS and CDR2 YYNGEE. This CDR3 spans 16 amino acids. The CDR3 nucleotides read TGTGCCAGCAGCTCACCACTAGCGGACCCGAGCAATGAGCAGTTCTTC. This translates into CASSSPLADPSNEQFF.

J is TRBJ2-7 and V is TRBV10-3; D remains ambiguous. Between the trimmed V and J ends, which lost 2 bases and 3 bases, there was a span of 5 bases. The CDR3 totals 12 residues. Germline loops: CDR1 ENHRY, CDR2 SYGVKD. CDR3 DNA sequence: TGTGCCATCAGTGAGGACAACTACGAGCAGTACTTC. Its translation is CAISEDNYEQYF.

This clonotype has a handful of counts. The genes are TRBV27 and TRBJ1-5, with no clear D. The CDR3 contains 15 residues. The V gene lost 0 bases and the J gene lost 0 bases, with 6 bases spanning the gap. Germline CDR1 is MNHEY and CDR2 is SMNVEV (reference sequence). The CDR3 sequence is CASSLSGTSNQPQHF. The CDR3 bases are TGTGCCAGCAGTTTATCGGGCACTAGCAATCAGCCCCAGCATTTT.

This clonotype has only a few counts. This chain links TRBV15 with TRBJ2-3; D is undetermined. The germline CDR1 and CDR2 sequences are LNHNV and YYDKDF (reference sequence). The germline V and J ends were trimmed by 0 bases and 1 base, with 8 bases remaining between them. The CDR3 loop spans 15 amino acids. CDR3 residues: CATSRDHQGTDTQYF. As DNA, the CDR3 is TGTGCCACCAGCAGAGATCATCAGGGCACAGATACGCAGTATTTT. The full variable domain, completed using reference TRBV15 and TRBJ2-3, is DAMVIQNPRYQVTQFGKPVTLSCSQTLNHNVMYWYQQKSSQAPKLLFHYYDKDFNNEADTPDNFQSRRPNTSFCFLDIRSPGLGDTAMYLCATSRDHQGTDTQYFGPGTRLTVL.

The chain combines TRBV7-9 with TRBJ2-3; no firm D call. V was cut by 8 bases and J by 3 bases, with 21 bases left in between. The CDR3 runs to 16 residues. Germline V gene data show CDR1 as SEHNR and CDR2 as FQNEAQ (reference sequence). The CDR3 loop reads CASGIPGPRKTDTQYF. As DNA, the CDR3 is TGTGCCAGCGGCATTCCCGGGCCCCGCAAGACAGATACGCAGTATTTT.